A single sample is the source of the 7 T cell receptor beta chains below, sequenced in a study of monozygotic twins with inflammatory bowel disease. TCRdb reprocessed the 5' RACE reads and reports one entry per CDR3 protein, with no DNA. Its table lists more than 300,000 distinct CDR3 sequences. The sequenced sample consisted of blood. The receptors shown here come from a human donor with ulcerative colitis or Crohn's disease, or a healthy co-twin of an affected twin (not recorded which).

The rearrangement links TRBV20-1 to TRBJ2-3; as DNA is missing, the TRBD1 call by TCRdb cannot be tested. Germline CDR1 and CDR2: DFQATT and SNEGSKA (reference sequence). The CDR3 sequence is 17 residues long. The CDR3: CSALGPTALSLTDTQYF.

The CDR3 spells CASTTFVGPTGELFF. The chain carries TRBV12-3 or TRBV12-4 and TRBJ2-2; no DNA is available, so the TRBD2 call from TCRdb remains unchecked. The CDR3 loop spans 15 amino acids.

The CDR3 sequence is CASSFRPLTDTQYF. This chain joins TRBV5-1 and TRBJ2-3; TCRdb reports TRBD1, a call that lacks DNA to check it against. This CDR3 region has 14 residues. Germline V gives CDR1 SGHRS, CDR2 YFSETQ.

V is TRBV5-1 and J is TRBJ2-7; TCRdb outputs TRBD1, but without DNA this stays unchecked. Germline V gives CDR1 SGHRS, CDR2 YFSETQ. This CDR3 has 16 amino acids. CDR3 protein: CASSFSPGGQTYEQYF.

The CDR3 is CASSSGTGGFADTQYF. J is TRBJ2-3 and V is TRBV5-1; the D call of TRBD1 rests on TCRdb alone, since no DNA is present to check it. CDR1 SGHRS and CDR2 YFSETQ come from the germline V gene. The CDR3 consists of 16 residues.

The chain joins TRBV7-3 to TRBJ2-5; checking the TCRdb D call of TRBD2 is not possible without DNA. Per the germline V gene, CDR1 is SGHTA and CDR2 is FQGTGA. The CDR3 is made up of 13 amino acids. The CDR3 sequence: CASTQPGLETQYF.

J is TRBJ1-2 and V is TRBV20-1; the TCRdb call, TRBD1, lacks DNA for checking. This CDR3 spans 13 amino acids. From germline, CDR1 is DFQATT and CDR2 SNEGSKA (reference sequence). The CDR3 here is CSAVHRTLYGYTF.